This entry concerns a single T cell receptor (beta chain). Amplification used 60 Vbeta primers and 13 Jbeta primers. Repertoires were generated with immunoSEQ multiplex PCR, while TCRdb's copy carries only in-frame clones and drops some. The data contain roughly 100,000 clones, roughly 76% of them seen just once; the ten biggest clones take up about 6.9%. The record originates from a study of cytomegalovirus exposure and HLA in healthy donors. For the study at large: Within the Caucasian-associated ancestry cluster were around 81% of the roughly 360 genotyped donors.

The material sequenced was PBMCs. The receptor was derived from a man aged 30 to 39 in good health and CMV-seropositive.

CDR3 sequence (DNA): TGTGCCAGCAGCCACGGAAGCGCGAACACTGAAGCTTTCTTT. This translates into CASSHGSANTEAFF. V is TRBV7-2 and J is TRBJ1-1; D not resolved. The CDR3 extends over 14 amino acids. V was trimmed by 5 bases and J by 1 base, leaving 11 bases between them. Germline V gene sequence: CDR1 SGHTA, CDR2 FQGNSA.